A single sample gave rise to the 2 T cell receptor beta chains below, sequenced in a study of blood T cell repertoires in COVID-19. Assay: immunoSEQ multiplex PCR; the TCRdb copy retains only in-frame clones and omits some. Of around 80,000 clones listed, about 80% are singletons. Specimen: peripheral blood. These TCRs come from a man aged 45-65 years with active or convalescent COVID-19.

The CDR3 loop is CASSHYRDSEGDTQYF. In DNA form, the CDR3 reads TGTGCCAGCAGCCATTACCGGGACAGTGAGGGAGATACGCAGTATTTT. The chain joins TRBV3-1 (or the pseudogene TRBV3-2) to TRBJ2-3, with 7 nucleotides matching TRBD1. Germline CDR1 is LGHDT and CDR2 is YNNKEL (reference sequence). The CDR3 loop spans 16 amino acids. After removal of 3 bases from V and 5 bases from J, the junction contained 11 bases not matched to a gene.

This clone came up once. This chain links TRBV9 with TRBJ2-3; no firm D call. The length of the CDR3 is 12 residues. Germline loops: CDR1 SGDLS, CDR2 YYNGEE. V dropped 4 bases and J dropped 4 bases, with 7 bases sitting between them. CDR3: CASSILADTQYF. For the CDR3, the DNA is TGTGCCAGCAGCATCTTAGCAGATACGCAGTATTTT. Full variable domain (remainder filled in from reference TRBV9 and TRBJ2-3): DSGVTQTPKHLITATGQRVTLRCSPRSGDLSVYWYQQSLDQGLQFLIQYYNGEERAKGNILERFSAQQFPDLHSELNLSSLELGDSALYFCASSILADTQYFGPGTRLTVL.